These 26 T cell receptor beta chains originate from one sample sequenced in a study of blood T cell repertoires in COVID-19. Measured with immunoSEQ multiplex PCR; TCRdb has only the in-frame clones, and not every one. In the table there are approximately 210,000 clones, around nine tenths of which are singletons. The sequencing input was peripheral blood. These receptors were taken from a woman aged 40 to 50 with acute or convalescent COVID-19.

As concerns this clone: The same CDR3 can be traced to other DNA sequences in this sample. This chain links TRBV10-3 with TRBJ1-5; possible D gene TRBD1, 5 bases. Germline CDR1 reads ENHRY; CDR2 reads SYGVKD. This CDR3 has 15 residues. V was cut by 0 bases and J by 1 base, with 7 bases left in between. The CDR3 here is CAISESGGSNQPQHF. The CDR3 coding sequence is TGTGCCATCAGTGAGTCCGGGGGGAGCAATCAGCCCCAGCATTTT.

J is TRBJ1-3 and V is TRBV19; a weak D match, TRBD1 (6 bases). Germline CDR1 LNHDA, CDR2 SQIVND (reference sequence). The CDR3 loop spans 15 amino acids. Trimming pared 5 bases from V and 2 bases from J, leaving 13 bases between. The CDR3 loop is CASSSDRIPGNTIYF. The CDR3 DNA reads as TGTGCCAGTAGTTCCGACAGGATACCTGGAAACACCATATATTTT. Filled out from reference TRBV19 and TRBJ1-3, the complete variable domain reads DGGITQSPKYLFRKEGQNVTLSCEQNLNHDAMYWYRQDPGQGLRLIYYSQIVNDFQKGDIAEGYSVSREKKESFPLTVTSAQKNPTAFYLCASSSDRIPGNTIYFGEGSWLTVV.

V gene TRBV5-6 combines with J gene TRBJ1-2; 7 bases are shared with TRBD1. The CDR3 extends over 17 amino acids. V shed 2 bases, J shed 4 bases, and the junction held 14 bases outside the gene matches. Germline lookup yields CDR1 SGHDT and CDR2 YYEEEE. The CDR3 protein is CASSFWQGVVVRYGYTF. The CDR3, as DNA: TGTGCCAGCAGCTTTTGGCAGGGGGTTGTGGTCCGCTATGGCTACACCTTC.

The CDR3 nucleotides read TGTGCCAGCTCGCTAGCGGGGGGGTTTGAGCAGTTCTTC. Translating it yields CASSLAGGFEQFF. The chain uses TRBV11-2 and TRBJ2-1; 12 bases agree with TRBD2. Per germline, CDR1 SGHAT and CDR2 FQNNGV. Trimming at V came to 8 bases and at J to 9 bases, leaving 5 bases not matched to a gene. The CDR3 spans 13 residues.

Only a few counts were recorded for this clone. The chain is built from TRBV2 and TRBJ1-5; D perhaps matches TRBD1 (5 bases). Trimming stripped 8 bases from V and 4 bases from J, with 12 bases between. CDR1 is SNHLY, CDR2 FYNNEI, per germline. The CDR3 spans 13 residues. The CDR3 DNA is TGTGCCAGCCGGGGGACTTGGAATCAGCCCCAGCATTTT. As protein: CASRGTWNQPQHF.

The CDR3 region is CASSVGLTGYTEAFF. CDR3 coding DNA: TGTGCCAGCAGCGTAGGCCTCACAGGGTACACTGAAGCTTTCTTT. V gene TRBV9 combines with J gene TRBJ1-1; tentatively, D is TRBD1 (6 bases). This CDR3 is 15 amino acids long. Germline CDR1 and CDR2: SGDLS and YYNGEE. The V and J ends lost 0 bases and 3 bases respectively, with 12 bases between them.

The chain employs TRBV2 and TRBJ1-2; no clear D. Per germline, CDR1 SNHLY and CDR2 FYNNEI. The CDR3 extends over 13 amino acids. Deletions cut 5 bases from V and 5 bases from J, with 12 bases between. The CDR3: CASSNDNGYGYTF. The CDR3 region has the DNA TGTGCCAGCAGTAACGACAATGGGTATGGCTACACCTTC.

This clone has ten or more counts. The chain joins TRBV6-4 to TRBJ2-3; TRBD2 matches 8 bases. This CDR3 region has 14 residues. Germline CDR1 reads MRHNA; CDR2 reads SNTAGT. J gave up 4 bases and V 3 bases, and 3 bases lay outside the gene matches. The DNA for the CDR3 is TGTGCCAGCAGTGAAGTTAGCGGGGCAGATACGCAGTATTTT. This sequence encodes CASSEVSGADTQYF.

V usage is TRBV19 and J usage is TRBJ1-1; D may be TRBD1 (6 bases). Germline lookup yields CDR1 LNHDA and CDR2 SQIVND (reference sequence). The CDR3 runs 17 residues. Trimming removed 7 bases from V and 4 bases from J, with 25 bases in between. The CDR3 loop is CASKGWFGGLAGTEAFF. CDR3 coding DNA: TGTGCCAGTAAGGGGTGGTTCGGGGGGCTCGCGGGCACTGAAGCTTTCTTT.

J is TRBJ2-2 and V is TRBV6-5, with 7 bases matching TRBD2. This CDR3 is built from 13 residues. CDR1 and CDR2 from the germline V gene are MNHEY and SVGAGI. The trim removed 7 bases at V and 4 bases at J, leaving 3 bases unmatched. CDR3 DNA sequence: TGTGCCAGCATGGGGGGGGGCACCGGGGAGCTGTTTTTT. Encoded protein: CASMGGGTGELFF.

This rearrangement joins TRBV6-2 or TRBV6-3 to TRBJ2-2, with no clear D. The V end lost 4 bases, the J end lost 5 bases, and 8 bases lay between the germline ends. This CDR3 contains 13 residues. Looked up from germline, CDR1 is MNHEY and CDR2 is SVGEGT. The CDR3 DNA is TGTGCCAGCAGTTTGTGGCGGACCGGGGAGCTGTTTTTT. Its protein product is CASSLWRTGELFF.

The rearrangement links TRBV2 to TRBJ2-7, with D unclear. Trimming took off 4 bases at V and 4 bases at J, with 2 bases between the two ends. The length of the CDR3 is 10 residues. Germline assignment: CDR1 SNHLY and CDR2 FYNNEI. CDR3 DNA: TGTGCCAGCAGTGCGTACGAGCAGTACGTC. Translation gives CASSAYEQYV.

This sequence joins TRBV12-3 or TRBV12-4 and TRBJ2-7; D is ambiguous. CDR3 length equals 13 residues. V was clipped by 8 bases and J by 2 bases, with 13 bases between them. CDR3 in DNA: TGTGCCAGCTCAATCGGGTTCCCCTACGAGCAGTACGTC. Protein: CASSIGFPYEQYV.

V usage is TRBV5-6 and J usage is TRBJ1-2, with D maybe TRBD1 (5 bases). Germline CDR1 SGHDT, CDR2 YYEEEE. CDR3 size: 12 residues. Trimming removed 3 bases at V and 11 bases at J, with 14 bases between. This CDR3 is CASSSGRPGYTF. In nucleotides, the CDR3 is TGTGCCAGCAGCTCCGGCAGGCCAGGGTACACCTTC.

This rearrangement joins TRBV5-1 to TRBJ2-3; a possible D gene is TRBD2 (6 bases). The V gene lost 3 bases and the J gene lost 0 bases, with 11 bases spanning the gap. From germline, CDR1 is SGHRS and CDR2 YFSETQ. There are 15 residues in the CDR3. CDR3 protein: CASSSPGLSTDTQYF. The CDR3 DNA reads TGCGCCAGCAGCTCCCCGGGACTTAGCACAGATACGCAGTATTTT.

The chain is built from TRBV11-2 and TRBJ2-2, with 7 bases that match TRBD1. The germline V gene has CDR1 SGHAT and CDR2 FQNNGV. This CDR3 has 16 amino acids. V lost 3 bases and J lost 1; bases outside the gene matches: 5. This CDR3 is CASSFQGQRNTGELFF. CDR3 coding DNA: TGTGCCAGCAGCTTCCAGGGACAGCGGAACACCGGGGAGCTGTTTTTT.

This rearrangement joins TRBV7-7 to TRBJ2-2; tentatively, D is TRBD2 (6 bases). Germline V lookup: CDR1 SSHAT, CDR2 FNYEAQ (reference sequence). CDR3 length: 13 residues. The V end was cut by 3 bases, the J end by 6 bases, with 8 bases between. The CDR3: CASSFGGAGELFF. DNA of the CDR3: TGTGCCAGCAGCTTTGGAGGGGCCGGGGAGCTGTTTTTT. The entire variable domain, with the rest obtained from reference TRBV7-7 and TRBJ2-2, is as follows: GAGVSQSPRYKVTKRGQDVTLRCDPISSHATLYWYQQALGQGPEFLTYFNYEAQPDKSGLPSDRFSAERPEGSISTLTIQRTEQRDSAMYRCASSFGGAGELFFGEGSRLTVL.

The chain recombines TRBV18 with TRBJ2-7; D is uncertain. Trimming removed 3 bases from V and 4 bases from J, with 16 bases in between. This CDR3 contains 15 residues. Germline CDR1 and CDR2: KGHSH and LQKENI. The CDR3 DNA is TGTGCCAGCTCACCCCTATCCGGTACTCTTTACGAGCAGTACGTC. Translating gives CASSPLSGTLYEQYV.

This sequence joins TRBV10-1 and TRBJ2-1, with 10 bases identical to TRBD2. Germline V CDR1 and CDR2: WNHNN, SYGVQD (reference sequence). V trimming: 2 bases; J trimming: 3 bases; junction bases outside the gene matches: 7. The CDR3 covers 17 residues. The CDR3, as DNA: TGCGCCAGCAGTGAGACTAGCGGGGTGAAGGGCTACAATGAGCAGTTCTTC. It translates to CASSETSGVKGYNEQFF.

This clone was observed once. The J gene is TRBJ2-1, the V gene TRBV12-5; 10 bases align to TRBD2. The ends lost 0 bases at V and 1 base at J; junction bases unmatched: 9. This CDR3 region has 19 residues. Germline values: CDR1 LGHNT, CDR2 FRNRAP. The CDR3 loop is CASGLVMASGGLSYNEQFF. CDR3 sequence (DNA): TGTGCTAGTGGTTTGGTAATGGCTAGCGGGGGCCTGTCCTACAATGAGCAGTTCTTC.

V and J are TRBV12-3 or TRBV12-4 and TRBJ2-5; maybe TRBD1 (6 bases). The length of the CDR3 is 13 residues. V was shortened by 6 bases and J by 4 bases, with 12 bases between the two germline ends. The CDR3 loop reads CASSPDSGETQYF. The DNA for the CDR3 is TGTGCCAGCAGCCCGGACAGTGGAGAGACCCAGTACTTC.

The V and J genes are TRBV4-1 and TRBJ2-3, with D tentatively TRBD1 (6 bases). The V end lost 0 bases, the J end lost 2 bases, and 12 bases lay between the germline ends. Per the germline V gene, CDR1 is MGHRA and CDR2 is YSYEKL. The CDR3 has 16 residues. CDR3 nucleotides: TGCGCCAGCAGCCAAGATTTAGGACAGAACACAGATACGCAGTATTTT. It translates to CASSQDLGQNTDTQYF.

The chain has TRBV12-3 or TRBV12-4 and TRBJ1-2, with 7 positions matching TRBD1. The CDR3 runs to 13 residues. Trimming removed 4 bases from V and 4 bases from J; junction bases left unmatched: 3. The CDR3 spells CASSSSGGYGYTF. The CDR3 DNA reads TGTGCCAGCAGTTCATCAGGGGGCTATGGCTACACCTTC.

The genes are TRBV11-1 and TRBJ2-5, with 7 bases fitting TRBD2. The CDR3 consists of 16 residues. Germline CDR1 reads SGHAT; CDR2 reads FQDESV (reference sequence). Germline trimming cut 5 bases from V and 2 bases from J; bases unmatched to any gene: 11. CDR3 coding DNA: TGTGCCAGCAGCCCCGGGACCCTAGCGGTTCAAGAGACCCAGTACTTC. Translating it yields CASSPGTLAVQETQYF.

The chain uses TRBV5-4 and TRBJ1-2; tentatively, D is TRBD1 (5 bases). Trimming removed 0 bases from V and 5 bases from J, with 11 bases in between. This CDR3 comprises 14 residues. Germline CDR1 SGHNT, CDR2 YYREEE (reference sequence). CDR3 sequence reads: CASSLDGQPYGYTF. The CDR3, as DNA: TGTGCCAGCAGCTTGGATGGACAACCATATGGCTACACCTTC. The full variable domain, in which reference TRBV5-4 and TRBJ1-2 provide the parts outside the CDR3, is ETGVTQSPTHLIKTRGQQVTLRCSSQSGHNTVSWYQQALGQGPQFIFQYYREEENGRGNFPPRFSGLQFPNYSSELNVNALELDDSALYLCASSLDGQPYGYTFGSGTRLTVV.

This clone has a single count. The chain joins TRBV6-5 to TRBJ2-3; TRBD2 matches 7 bases. The CDR3 is 15 amino acids. V lost 0 bases, J lost 3 bases, and 3 bases stayed unmatched. The germline CDR1 and CDR2 sequences are MNHEY and SVGAGI. CDR3 protein: CASSYSPGGTDTQYF. CDR3 in DNA: TGTGCCAGCAGTTACTCTCCGGGGGGTACAGATACGCAGTATTTT.